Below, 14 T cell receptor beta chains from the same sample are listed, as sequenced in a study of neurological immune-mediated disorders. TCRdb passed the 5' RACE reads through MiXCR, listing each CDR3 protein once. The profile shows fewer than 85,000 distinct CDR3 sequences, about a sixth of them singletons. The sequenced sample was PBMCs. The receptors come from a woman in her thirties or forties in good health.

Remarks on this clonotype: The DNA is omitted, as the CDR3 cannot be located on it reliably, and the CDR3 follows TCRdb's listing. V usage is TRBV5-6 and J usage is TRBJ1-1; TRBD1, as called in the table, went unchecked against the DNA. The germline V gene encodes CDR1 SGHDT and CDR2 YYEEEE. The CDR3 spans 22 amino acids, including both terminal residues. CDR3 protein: CASSFYICSARRDRTMNTEAFF.

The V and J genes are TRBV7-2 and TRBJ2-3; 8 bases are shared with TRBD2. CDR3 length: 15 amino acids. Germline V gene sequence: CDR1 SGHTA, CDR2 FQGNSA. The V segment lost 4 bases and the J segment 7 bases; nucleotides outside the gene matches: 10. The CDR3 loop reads CASSSNPGGWYTQYF. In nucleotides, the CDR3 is TGTGCCAGCAGCTCCAATCCGGGGGGGTGGTATACGCAGTATTTT.

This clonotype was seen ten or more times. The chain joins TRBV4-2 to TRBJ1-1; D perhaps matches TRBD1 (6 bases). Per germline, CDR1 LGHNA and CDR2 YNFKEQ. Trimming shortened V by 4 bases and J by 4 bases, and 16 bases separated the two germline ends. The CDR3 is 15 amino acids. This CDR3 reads CASSRGGLYGTEAFF. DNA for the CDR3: TGTGCCAGCAGCCGGGGGGGCCTATACGGCACTGAAGCTTTCTTT.

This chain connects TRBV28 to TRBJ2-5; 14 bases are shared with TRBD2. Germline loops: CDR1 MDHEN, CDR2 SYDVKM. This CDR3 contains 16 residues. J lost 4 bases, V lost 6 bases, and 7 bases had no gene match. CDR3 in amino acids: CASSGGTSGRGETQYF. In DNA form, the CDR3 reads TGTGCCAGCAGCGGGGGGACTAGCGGGAGAGGAGAGACCCAGTACTTC.

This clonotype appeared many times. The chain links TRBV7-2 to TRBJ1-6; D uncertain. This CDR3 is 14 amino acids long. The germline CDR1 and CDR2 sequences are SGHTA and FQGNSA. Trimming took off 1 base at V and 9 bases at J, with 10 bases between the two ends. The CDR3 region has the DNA TGTGCCAGCAGCTTAGAGGCCAGAGGTTCACCCCTCCACTTT. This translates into CASSLEARGSPLHF.

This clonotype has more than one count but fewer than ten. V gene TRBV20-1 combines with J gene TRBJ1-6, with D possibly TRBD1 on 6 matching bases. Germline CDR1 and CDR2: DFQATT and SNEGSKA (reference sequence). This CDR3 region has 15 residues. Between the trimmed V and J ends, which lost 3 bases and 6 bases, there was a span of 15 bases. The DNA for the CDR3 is TGCAGTGCTAGCGATTGGACAGCGATTAATTCACCCCTCCACTTT. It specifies CSASDWTAINSPLHF.

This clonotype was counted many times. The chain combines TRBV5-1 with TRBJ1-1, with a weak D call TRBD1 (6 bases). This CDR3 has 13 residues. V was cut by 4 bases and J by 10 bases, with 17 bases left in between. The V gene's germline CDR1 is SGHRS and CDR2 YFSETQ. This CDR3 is CASSPDSPPGAFF. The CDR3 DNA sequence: TGCGCCAGCAGCCCGGACAGTCCCCCCGGAGCTTTCTTT.

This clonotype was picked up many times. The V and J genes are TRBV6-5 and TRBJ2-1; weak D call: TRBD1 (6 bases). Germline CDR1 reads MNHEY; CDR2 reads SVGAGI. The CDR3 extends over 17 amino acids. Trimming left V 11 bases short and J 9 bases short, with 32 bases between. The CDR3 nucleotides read TGTGCCCCCAGCAGGTATACGGACGCCCCACTACAGGGTGAGCAGTTCTTC. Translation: CAPSRYTDAPLQGEQFF.

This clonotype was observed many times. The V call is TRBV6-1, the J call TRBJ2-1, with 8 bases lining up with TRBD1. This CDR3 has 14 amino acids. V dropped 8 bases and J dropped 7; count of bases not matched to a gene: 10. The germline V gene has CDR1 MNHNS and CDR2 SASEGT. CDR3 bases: TGTGCCAGCCGAGGACAGGGTTCCCTGAATGAGCAGTTCTTC. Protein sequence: CASRGQGSLNEQFF.

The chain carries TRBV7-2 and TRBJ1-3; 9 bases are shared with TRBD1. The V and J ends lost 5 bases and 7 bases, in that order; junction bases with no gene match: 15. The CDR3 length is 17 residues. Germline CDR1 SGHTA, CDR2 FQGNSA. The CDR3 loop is CASSPLPRTGERNTIYF. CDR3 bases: TGTGCCAGCAGCCCACTACCTCGGACAGGGGAAAGGAACACCATATATTTT.

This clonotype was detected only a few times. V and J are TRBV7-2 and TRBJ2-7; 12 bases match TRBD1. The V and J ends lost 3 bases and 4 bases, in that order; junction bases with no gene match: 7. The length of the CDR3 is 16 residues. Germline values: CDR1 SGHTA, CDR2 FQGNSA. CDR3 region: CASSFATGQGAYEQYF. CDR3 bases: TGTGCCAGCAGCTTCGCAACGGGACAGGGGGCTTACGAGCAGTACTTC.

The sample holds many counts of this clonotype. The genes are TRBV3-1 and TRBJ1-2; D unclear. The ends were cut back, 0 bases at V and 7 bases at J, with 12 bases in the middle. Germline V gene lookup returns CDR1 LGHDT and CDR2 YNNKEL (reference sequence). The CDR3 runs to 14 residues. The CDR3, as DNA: TGTGCCAGCAGCCAAGATAAGGAGGGATCTGGCTACACCTTC. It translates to CASSQDKEGSGYTF.

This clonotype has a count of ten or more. CDR3 in amino acids: CASSLGDRGRYGYTF. For the CDR3, the DNA is TGTGCCAGCAGCTTAGGGGACAGGGGGAGGTATGGCTACACCTTC. The genes are TRBV7-2 and TRBJ1-2, with TRBD1 identical over 11 bases. The CDR3 has 15 amino acids. Losses at the gene ends were 1 base for V and 5 bases for J; bases not matched to a gene: 3. CDR1 and CDR2 (germline): SGHTA, FQGNSA.

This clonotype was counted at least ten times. CDR3 coding DNA: TGTGCCTCAACAAAGGGGCGGCTGAGCTCCTACGAGCAGTACTTC. It codes for CASTKGRLSSYEQYF. This rearrangement joins TRBV7-8 to TRBJ2-7; TRBD1 might be the D (5 bases). CDR1 is SGHVS, CDR2 FQNEAQ, per germline. The CDR3 is made up of 15 amino acids. V was clipped by 11 bases and J by 0 bases, with 20 bases between them.